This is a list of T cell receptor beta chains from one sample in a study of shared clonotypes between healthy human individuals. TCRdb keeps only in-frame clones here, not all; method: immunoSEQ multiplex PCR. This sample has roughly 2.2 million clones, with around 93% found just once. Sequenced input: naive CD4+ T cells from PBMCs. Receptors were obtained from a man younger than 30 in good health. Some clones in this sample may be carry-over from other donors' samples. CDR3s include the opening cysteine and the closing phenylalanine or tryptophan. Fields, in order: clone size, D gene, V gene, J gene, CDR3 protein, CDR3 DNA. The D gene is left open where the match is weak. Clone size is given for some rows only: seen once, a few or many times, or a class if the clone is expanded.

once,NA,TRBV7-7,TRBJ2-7,CASGYFLEDPYEQYF,TGTGCCAGCGGGTATTTCCTGGAGGATCCCTACGAGCAGTACTTC
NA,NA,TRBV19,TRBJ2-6,CASSITGNSGANVLTF,TGTGCCAGTAGTATCACAGGGAACTCTGGGGCCAACGTCCTGACTTTC
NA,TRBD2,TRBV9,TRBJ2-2,CASSRTSAANTGELFF,TGTGCCAGCAGCAGGACTAGCGCCGCGAACACCGGGGAGCTGTTTTTT
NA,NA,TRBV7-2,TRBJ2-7,CASSPRDVYEQYF,TGTGCCAGCAGCCCAAGGGACGTCTACGAGCAGTACTTC
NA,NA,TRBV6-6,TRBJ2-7,CASSYSGRTYEQYF,TGTGCCAGCAGTTACTCGGGGCGGACCTACGAGCAGTACTTC
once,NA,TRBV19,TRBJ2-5,CASSIRDRETQYF,TGTGCCAGTAGTATAAGGGATCGAGAGACCCAGTACTTC
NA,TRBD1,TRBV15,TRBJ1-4,CATSRVDGTGFWRTNEKLFF,TGTGCCACCAGCAGAGTAGACGGGACAGGGTTTTGGCGGACTAATGAAAAACTGTTTTTT
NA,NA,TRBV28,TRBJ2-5,CASGGSSNSRTQYF,TGTGCCAGCGGGGGCAGTTCGAATTCGCGGACCCAGTACTTC
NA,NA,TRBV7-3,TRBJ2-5,CASSLQGKETQYF,TGTGCCAGCAGCTTACAGGGGAAAGAGACCCAGTACTTC
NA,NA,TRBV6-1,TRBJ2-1,CASSGNNEQFF,TGTGCCAGCAGTGGCAACAATGAGCAGTTCTTC
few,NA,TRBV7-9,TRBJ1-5,CASSLGLGDRSNQPQHF,TGTGCCAGCAGCTTGGGGCTTGGGGACCGGAGCAATCAGCCCCAGCATTTT
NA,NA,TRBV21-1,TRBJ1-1,CASSKVSGTGGANTEAFF,TGTGCCAGCAGCAAAGTGTCCGGGACAGGGGGCGCAAACACTGAAGCTTTCTTT
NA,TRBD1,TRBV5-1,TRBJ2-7,CASSLGQGISYEQYF,TGCGCCAGCAGCTTGGGACAGGGGATTTCCTACGAGCAGTACTTC
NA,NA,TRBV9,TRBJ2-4,CASSARGQGGYIQYF,TGTGCCAGCAGCGCCAGAGGTCAGGGTGGATACATTCAGTACTTC
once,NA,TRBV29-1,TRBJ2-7,CSAGGGMYEQYF,TGCAGCGCTGGGGGTGGGATGTACGAGCAGTACTTC
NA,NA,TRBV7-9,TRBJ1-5,CASSLMEGNQPQHF,TGTGCCAGCAGCTTAATGGAGGGAAATCAGCCCCAGCATTTT
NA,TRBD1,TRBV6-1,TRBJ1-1,CASTLIGQGNTEAFF,TGTGCCAGCACCCTAATAGGACAGGGGAACACTGAAGCTTTCTTT
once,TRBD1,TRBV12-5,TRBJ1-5,CASDQGGSNQPQHF,TGTGCTAGTGATCAGGGGGGTAGCAATCAGCCCCAGCATTTT
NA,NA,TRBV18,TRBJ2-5,CASSPPTLSRETQYF,TGTGCCAGCTCACCACCTACCCTCTCCCGGGAGACCCAGTACTTC
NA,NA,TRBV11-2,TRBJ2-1,CASSLGLSLFGEFF,TGTGCCAGCAGCTTAGGATTGTCTTTGTTTGGGGAGTTCTTC
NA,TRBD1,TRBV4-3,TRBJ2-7,CASSHPLAGGSTEKYF,TGCGCCAGCAGCCACCCCTTGGCAGGGGGCTCTACTGAGAAGTACTTC
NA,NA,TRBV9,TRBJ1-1,CASSSPGGLNTEAFF,TGTGCCAGCAGCTCCCCCGGGGGGCTGAACACTGAAGCTTTCTTT
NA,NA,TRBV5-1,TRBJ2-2,CASSLAGNANTGELFF,TGCGCCAGCAGCTTGGCCGGCAATGCGAACACCGGGGAGCTGTTTTTT
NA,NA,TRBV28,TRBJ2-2,CASRGRGSEGAGELFF,TGTGCCAGCAGAGGCAGGGGATCAGAGGGGGCCGGGGAGCTGTTTTTT
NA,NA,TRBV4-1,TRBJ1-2,CASSQVGQKGGYTF,TGCGCCAGCAGCCAGGTAGGACAGAAAGGGGGCTACACCTTC
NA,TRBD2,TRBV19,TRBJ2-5,CASSISAGGETQYF,TGTGCCAGTAGTATATCAGCGGGGGGAGAGACCCAGTACTTC
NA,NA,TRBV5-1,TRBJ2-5,CASSLASSGQETQYF,TGCGCCAGCAGCTTGGCCTCCAGCGGACAAGAGACCCAGTACTTC
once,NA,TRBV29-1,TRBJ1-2,CSDLPTNYGYTF,TGCAGCGACCTCCCTACTAACTATGGCTACACCTTC
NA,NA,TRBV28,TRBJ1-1,CASSLASRTVNTEAFF,TGTGCCAGCAGTTTAGCCTCCCGGACAGTCAACACTGAAGCTTTCTTT
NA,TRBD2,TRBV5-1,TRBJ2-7,CASRKAGGVYEQYF,TGCGCCAGCAGGAAGGCGGGAGGTGTTTACGAGCAGTACTTC
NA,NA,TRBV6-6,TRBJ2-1,CASSHLVGEFYNEQFF,TGTGCCAGCAGCCACCTCGTGGGGGAGTTTTACAATGAGCAGTTCTTC